The 28 T cell receptor beta chains given below trace back to one sample, sequenced in a study of blood T cell repertoires in COVID-19. The protocol was immunoSEQ multiplex PCR, while the TCRdb copy is restricted to in-frame clones and leaves out a portion. The profile shows 200,000 to 250,000 clones, approximately 91% of them singletons. Sequenced: peripheral blood. Every receptor here comes from a woman aged 40-49 years who had recovered from COVID-19.

The chain is built from TRBV4-1 and TRBJ2-7; D perhaps matches TRBD2 (5 bases). The germline V and J ends were trimmed by 4 bases and 4 bases, with 14 bases remaining between them. The CDR3 length is 14 residues. Germline V gene lookup returns CDR1 MGHRA and CDR2 YSYEKL. The CDR3 spells CASSPGIRDYEQYF. In DNA, the CDR3 is TGCGCCAGCAGCCCCGGGATCCGGGATTACGAGCAGTACTTC.

This clone was seen just once. Other DNA sequences in this sample translate to the same CDR3. The J gene is TRBJ1-5, the V gene TRBV6-1, with D possibly TRBD1 on 5 matching bases. Germline V gene lookup returns CDR1 MNHNS and CDR2 SASEGT. Trimming took 2 bases from V and 3 from J, leaving 11 bases between them. The CDR3 length is 15 residues. CDR3 DNA: TGTGCCAGCAGTGAAAATAGGGGTGTCAATCAGCCCCAGCATTTT. Translated, it gives CASSENRGVNQPQHF.

The chain employs TRBV4-2 and TRBJ1-1; D unclear. CDR3 length: 15 residues. Germline V gene sequence: CDR1 LGHNA, CDR2 YNFKEQ. Trimming pared 3 bases from V and 1 base from J, leaving 12 bases between. Written as DNA, the CDR3 is TGTGCCAGCAGCCACGAGGGAACGAGGAACACTGAAGCTTTCTTT. Translation: CASSHEGTRNTEAFF.

This clone has just one count. The V and J genes are TRBV24-1 and TRBJ2-1, with D uncertain. This CDR3 region has 15 residues. Germline V CDR1 and CDR2: KGHDR, SFDVKD. Trimming took off 5 bases at V and 0 bases at J, with 10 bases between the two ends. CDR3 residues: CATSGLDSSYNEQFF. CDR3 bases: TGTGCCACCAGTGGCCTCGATAGCTCCTACAATGAGCAGTTCTTC.

The chain couples TRBV29-1 to TRBJ2-1, with 15 bases fitting TRBD2. The CDR3 runs to 14 residues. V lost 6 bases, J lost 9 bases, and 6 bases stayed unmatched. Germline V gene lookup returns CDR1 SQVTM and CDR2 ANQGSEA. In nucleotides, the CDR3 is TGCAGCGTCCTGGGACTAGCGGGAGGCCTTGAGCAGTTCTTC. Translation: CSVLGLAGGLEQFF.

J is TRBJ2-1 and V is TRBV24-1, with 9 nucleotides matching TRBD2. This CDR3 comprises 14 residues. Germline V CDR1 and CDR2: KGHDR, SFDVKD. The ends lost 10 bases at V and 6 bases at J; junction bases unmatched: 9. The DNA of the CDR3 is TGTGCCACGGTTAGCGGGAGAGGAGGCAATGAGCAGTTCTTC. It codes for CATVSGRGGNEQFF.

The rearrangement links TRBV6-6 to TRBJ2-7, with D perhaps matching TRBD2 (6 bases). CDR3 length: 14 residues. Germline V gene sequence: CDR1 MNHNY, CDR2 SVGAGI (reference sequence). Between the trimmed V and J ends, which lost 5 bases and 3 bases, there was a span of 14 bases. CDR3 nucleotides: TGTGCCAGCAGTCCGACCGGGGGAAACTACGAGCAGTACTTC. This codes for CASSPTGGNYEQYF.

The chain joins TRBV14 to TRBJ2-3; 14 nucleotides agree with TRBD2. This CDR3 has 18 amino acids. The germline V gene has CDR1 SGHDN and CDR2 FVKESK. With 3 bases clipped from V and 5 bases from J, the junction kept 10 bases outside the gene matches. The CDR3 region has the DNA TGTGCCAGCAGCCAGCCCAGACTAGCGGGAGGGGCCGGAGATACGCAGTATTTT. Protein sequence: CASSQPRLAGGAGDTQYF.

The chain couples TRBV7-9 to TRBJ1-6; the D gene is possibly TRBD1 (5 bases). Germline CDR1 is SEHNR and CDR2 is FQNEAQ (reference sequence). V dropped 3 bases and J dropped 10 bases, with 13 bases sitting between them. This CDR3 region has 14 residues. The CDR3 is CASSFHRGYSPLHF. The CDR3 nucleotides are TGTGCCAGCAGCTTCCATAGGGGATACTCACCCCTCCACTTT.

The V call is TRBV19, the J call TRBJ1-2; a possible D gene is TRBD1 (6 bases). With 5 bases removed from V and 3 bases from J, the gap between germline ends came to 10 bases. The germline CDR1 and CDR2 sequences are LNHDA and SQIVND (reference sequence). The CDR3 length is 13 residues. CDR3 sequence: CASSDRNHYGYTF. CDR3 coding DNA: TGTGCCAGTAGTGACAGGAACCACTATGGCTACACCTTC.

The chain's CDR3 is CASRTRTGELFF. As DNA, the CDR3 is TGTGCCAGTAGGACGAGGACCGGGGAGCTGTTTTTT. V gene TRBV19 combines with J gene TRBJ2-2; no firm D call. Per germline, CDR1 LNHDA and CDR2 SQIVND (reference sequence). The CDR3 runs to 12 residues. Trimming took off 6 bases at V and 5 bases at J, with 7 bases between the two ends.

V usage is TRBV6-2 or TRBV6-3 and J usage is TRBJ2-1, with 13 bases aligning to TRBD2. V lost 5 bases to trimming and J lost 7 bases; unmatched junction nucleotides: 8. Germline V gives CDR1 MNHEY, CDR2 SVGEGT. The CDR3 is 16 residues long. Here the CDR3 DNA reads TGTGCCAGCAGTGGCGGGACTAGCGGGATATCGAATGAGCAGTTCTTC. As protein: CASSGGTSGISNEQFF.

J is TRBJ2-6 and V is TRBV4-3; TRBD2 might be the D (5 bases). The CDR3 sequence is 16 residues long. The germline V gene encodes CDR1 LGHNA and CDR2 YSLEER. V was shortened by 0 bases and J by 0 bases, with 6 bases between the two germline ends. The DNA of the CDR3 is TGCGCCAGCAGCCAAGATGGGAGCTCTGGGGCCAACGTCCTGACTTTC. Translated: CASSQDGSSGANVLTF.

The V gene is TRBV11-2, the J gene TRBJ1-2, with TRBD1 as a possible D gene (5 bases). V lost 5 bases and J 5 bases, leaving 18 bases between the germline ends. This CDR3 region has 15 residues. Per the germline V gene, CDR1 is SGHAT and CDR2 is FQNNGV. CDR3 in DNA: TGTGCCAGCAGCCCCTCCAGCGTAGGGGAATATGGCTACACCTTC. Protein product: CASSPSSVGEYGYTF.

This chain links TRBV7-9 with TRBJ2-7; D possibly matches TRBD1 or TRBD2 (5 bases each). V was pared by 5 bases and J by 1 base, with 12 bases between. This CDR3 is built from 14 residues. Germline V lookup: CDR1 SEHNR, CDR2 FQNEAQ (reference sequence). CDR3 region: CASSLEGKSYEQYF. The DNA of the CDR3 is TGTGCCAGCAGCCTAGAGGGGAAGTCCTACGAGCAGTACTTC.

The V gene is TRBV7-6, the J gene TRBJ1-5; 9 nucleotides line up with TRBD1. CDR3 length: 17 amino acids. Germline V gene sequence: CDR1 SGHVS, CDR2 FNYEAQ. J lost 3 bases, V lost 1 base, and 7 bases had no gene match. This CDR3 is CASSLGQGEVNNQPQHF. The CDR3 coding sequence is TGTGCCAGCAGCTTAGGACAGGGGGAAGTTAACAATCAGCCCCAGCATTTT.

The chain couples TRBV28 to TRBJ1-2; the match to TRBD1 covers 7 bases. This CDR3 spans 16 amino acids. V lost 5 bases to trimming and J lost 5 bases; unmatched junction nucleotides: 14. Per germline, CDR1 MDHEN and CDR2 SYDVKM. CDR3 residues: CASSPRDSSSKYGYTF. DNA of the CDR3: TGTGCCAGCAGTCCCAGGGACAGTTCGTCCAAGTATGGCTACACCTTC.

The rearrangement links TRBV4-2 to TRBJ2-3; 13 positions agree with TRBD2. Trimming took 1 base from V and 1 from J; bases not matched to a gene: 5. CDR1 LGHNA and CDR2 YNFKEQ come from the germline V gene. CDR3 size: 18 residues. CDR3 amino acids: CASSQALAGGPGTDTQYF. The CDR3 DNA sequence: TGTGCCAGCAGCCAAGCACTAGCGGGGGGGCCAGGCACAGATACGCAGTATTTT.

This clone was recorded once. The chain combines TRBV9 with TRBJ2-5; no clear D. Germline CDR1 is SGDLS and CDR2 is YYNGEE. V gave up 0 bases and J gave up 2 bases, with 5 bases separating them. This CDR3 comprises 13 residues. In nucleotides, the CDR3 is TGTGCCAGCAGCGTAGGCGTACAAGAGACCCAGTACTTC. Its translation is CASSVGVQETQYF.

This clone was observed many times. The chain links TRBV27 to TRBJ1-2; no firm D call. The V gene lost 2 bases and the J gene lost 8 bases, with 15 bases spanning the gap. The length of the CDR3 is 14 residues. The V gene's germline CDR1 is MNHEY and CDR2 SMNVEV (reference sequence). CDR3 sequence: CASSLSVFSGGYTF. In nucleotides, the CDR3 is TGTGCCAGCAGTTTAAGTGTTTTTTCCGGGGGCTACACCTTC.

The rearrangement uses TRBV7-9 and TRBJ2-3; 12 positions agree with TRBD2. Germline V lookup: CDR1 SEHNR, CDR2 FQNEAQ (reference sequence). The CDR3 sequence is 16 residues long. Trimming at V came to 1 base and at J to 1 base, leaving 0 bases not matched to a gene. The CDR3 region is CASSLGTSGGTDTQYF. CDR3 DNA: TGTGCCAGCAGCTTAGGGACTAGCGGGGGCACAGATACGCAGTATTTT.

V usage is TRBV18 and J usage is TRBJ2-5; 8 bases line up with TRBD1. There are 14 residues in the CDR3. CDR1 KGHSH and CDR2 LQKENI come from the germline V gene. With V trimmed by 0 bases and J by 5 bases, 2 bases remained unmatched. For the CDR3, the DNA is TGTGCCAGCTCACCACCGACAGGGGCGGAGACCCAGTACTTC. The encoded protein is CASSPPTGAETQYF.

V and J are TRBV11-3 and TRBJ1-2; D possibly corresponds to TRBD1 (5 bases). Between the trimmed V and J ends, which lost 1 base and 2 bases, there was a span of 14 bases. CDR3 length: 16 amino acids. CDR1 and CDR2 (germline): SGHNT, YENEEA. DNA of the CDR3: TGTGCCAGCAGCTTAGGCCCCCTCCAGGGAAACTATGGCTACACCTTC. Its translation: CASSLGPLQGNYGYTF.

CDR3 sequence (DNA): TGTGCCAGCAGTTCGGTAGATCTGCCCAATCAGCCCCAGCATTTT. Translation gives CASSSVDLPNQPQHF. This sequence joins TRBV6-2 or TRBV6-3 and TRBJ1-5; D is undetermined. Trimming removed 4 bases from V and 3 bases from J, with 13 bases in between. Germline CDR1 reads MNHEY; CDR2 reads SVGEGT. This CDR3 region has 15 residues.

The V call is TRBV18, the J call TRBJ2-7; no clear D. This CDR3 contains 14 residues. Trimming left V 3 bases short and J 1 base short, with 10 bases between. Germline V lookup: CDR1 KGHSH, CDR2 LQKENI. CDR3 bases: TGTGCCAGCTCACCTAAAGACACTTCCTACGAGCAGTACTTC. It specifies CASSPKDTSYEQYF.

The chain recombines TRBV7-2 with TRBJ2-5; D might be TRBD1 (6 bases). V was trimmed by 2 bases and J by 5 bases, leaving 12 bases between them. Per the germline V gene, CDR1 is SGHTA and CDR2 is FQGNSA. CDR3 length: 14 amino acids. The CDR3 DNA reads as TGTGCCAGCAGCTTACGCAGGGGACGTGAGACCCAGTACTTC. Translation gives CASSLRRGRETQYF.

The V call is TRBV15, the J call TRBJ1-1, with D uncertain. This CDR3 has 16 residues. Germline V lookup: CDR1 LNHNV, CDR2 YYDKDF (reference sequence). V was trimmed by 0 bases and J by 3 bases, leaving 14 bases between them. CDR3 DNA: TGTGCCACCAGCAGAGATGCCCCTGCAAGCTACACTGAAGCTTTCTTT. This sequence encodes CATSRDAPASYTEAFF.

The rearrangement uses TRBV11-2 and TRBJ2-2; 7 bases are a match to TRBD2. After removal of 5 bases from V and 4 bases from J, the junction contained 10 bases not matched to a gene. The CDR3 is made up of 16 amino acids. CDR1 and CDR2 from the germline V gene are SGHAT and FQNNGV. CDR3 coding DNA: TGTGCCAGCAGCGGTTTGGGGGGGTTGGCCACCGGGGAGCTGTTTTTT. Translation gives CASSGLGGLATGELFF.